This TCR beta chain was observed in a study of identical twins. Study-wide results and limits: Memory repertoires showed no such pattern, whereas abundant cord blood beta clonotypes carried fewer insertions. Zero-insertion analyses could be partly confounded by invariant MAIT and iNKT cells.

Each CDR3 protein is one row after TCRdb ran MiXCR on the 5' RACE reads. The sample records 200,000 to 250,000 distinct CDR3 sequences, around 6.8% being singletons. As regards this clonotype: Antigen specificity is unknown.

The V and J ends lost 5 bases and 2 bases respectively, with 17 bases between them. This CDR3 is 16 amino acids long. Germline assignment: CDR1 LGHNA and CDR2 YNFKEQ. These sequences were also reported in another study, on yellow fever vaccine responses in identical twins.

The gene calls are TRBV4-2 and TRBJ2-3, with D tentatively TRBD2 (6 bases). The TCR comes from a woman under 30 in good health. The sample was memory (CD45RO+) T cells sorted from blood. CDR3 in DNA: TGTGCCAGCAGCGTTCCTAGCGCGGACCTCACAGATACGCAGTATTTT. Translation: CASSVPSADLTDTQYF.